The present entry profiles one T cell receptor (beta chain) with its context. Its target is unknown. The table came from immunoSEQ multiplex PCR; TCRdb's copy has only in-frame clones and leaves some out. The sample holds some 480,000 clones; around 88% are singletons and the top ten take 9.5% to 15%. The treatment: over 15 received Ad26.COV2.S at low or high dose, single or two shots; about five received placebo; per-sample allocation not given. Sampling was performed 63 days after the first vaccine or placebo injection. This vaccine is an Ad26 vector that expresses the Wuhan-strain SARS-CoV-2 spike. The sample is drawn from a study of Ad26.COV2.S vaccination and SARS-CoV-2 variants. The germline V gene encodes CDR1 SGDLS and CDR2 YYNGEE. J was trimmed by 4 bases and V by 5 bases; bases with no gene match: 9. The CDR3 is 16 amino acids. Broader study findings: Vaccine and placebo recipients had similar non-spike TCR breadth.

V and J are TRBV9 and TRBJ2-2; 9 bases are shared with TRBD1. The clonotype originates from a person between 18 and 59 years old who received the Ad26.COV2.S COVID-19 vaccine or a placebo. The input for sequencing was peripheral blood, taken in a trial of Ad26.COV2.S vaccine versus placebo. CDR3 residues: CASRGSSTGGTGELFF. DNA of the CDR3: TGTGCCAGCAGAGGTTCCTCGACAGGGGGCACCGGGGAGCTGTTTTTT. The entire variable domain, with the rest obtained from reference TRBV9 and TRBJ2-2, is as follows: DSGVTQTPKHLITATGQRVTLRCSPRSGDLSVYWYQQSLDQGLQFLIQYYNGEERAKGNILERFSAQQFPDLHSELNLSSLELGDSALYFCASRGSSTGGTGELFFGEGSRLTVL.